This T cell receptor (beta chain) was captured in a study of blood T cell repertoires in COVID-19. The wider study: T cells, B-cell-depleted T cells, or PBMCs provided the cDNA or gDNA that served as material.

Assay: immunoSEQ multiplex PCR; the TCRdb copy retains only in-frame clones and omits some. The profile shows around 220,000 clones, around 87% of them singletons. Allocation to cohorts depended on clinical history reported by the participants. Germline assignment: CDR1 SGHAT and CDR2 FQDESV (reference sequence). J lost 13 bases, V lost 5 bases, and 8 bases had no gene match. This CDR3 is built from 13 residues. The specimen sequenced was PBMCs or T cells enriched from blood (not recorded which). This clonotype was sampled from a man under 40 who had been exposed to COVID-19. V is TRBV11-1 and J is TRBJ1-6, with 7 nucleotides matching TRBD1. Written as DNA, the CDR3 is TGTGCCAGCAGCCCAGGAGCGACAGGGCCCCTCCACTTT. Translation: CASSPGATGPLHF.